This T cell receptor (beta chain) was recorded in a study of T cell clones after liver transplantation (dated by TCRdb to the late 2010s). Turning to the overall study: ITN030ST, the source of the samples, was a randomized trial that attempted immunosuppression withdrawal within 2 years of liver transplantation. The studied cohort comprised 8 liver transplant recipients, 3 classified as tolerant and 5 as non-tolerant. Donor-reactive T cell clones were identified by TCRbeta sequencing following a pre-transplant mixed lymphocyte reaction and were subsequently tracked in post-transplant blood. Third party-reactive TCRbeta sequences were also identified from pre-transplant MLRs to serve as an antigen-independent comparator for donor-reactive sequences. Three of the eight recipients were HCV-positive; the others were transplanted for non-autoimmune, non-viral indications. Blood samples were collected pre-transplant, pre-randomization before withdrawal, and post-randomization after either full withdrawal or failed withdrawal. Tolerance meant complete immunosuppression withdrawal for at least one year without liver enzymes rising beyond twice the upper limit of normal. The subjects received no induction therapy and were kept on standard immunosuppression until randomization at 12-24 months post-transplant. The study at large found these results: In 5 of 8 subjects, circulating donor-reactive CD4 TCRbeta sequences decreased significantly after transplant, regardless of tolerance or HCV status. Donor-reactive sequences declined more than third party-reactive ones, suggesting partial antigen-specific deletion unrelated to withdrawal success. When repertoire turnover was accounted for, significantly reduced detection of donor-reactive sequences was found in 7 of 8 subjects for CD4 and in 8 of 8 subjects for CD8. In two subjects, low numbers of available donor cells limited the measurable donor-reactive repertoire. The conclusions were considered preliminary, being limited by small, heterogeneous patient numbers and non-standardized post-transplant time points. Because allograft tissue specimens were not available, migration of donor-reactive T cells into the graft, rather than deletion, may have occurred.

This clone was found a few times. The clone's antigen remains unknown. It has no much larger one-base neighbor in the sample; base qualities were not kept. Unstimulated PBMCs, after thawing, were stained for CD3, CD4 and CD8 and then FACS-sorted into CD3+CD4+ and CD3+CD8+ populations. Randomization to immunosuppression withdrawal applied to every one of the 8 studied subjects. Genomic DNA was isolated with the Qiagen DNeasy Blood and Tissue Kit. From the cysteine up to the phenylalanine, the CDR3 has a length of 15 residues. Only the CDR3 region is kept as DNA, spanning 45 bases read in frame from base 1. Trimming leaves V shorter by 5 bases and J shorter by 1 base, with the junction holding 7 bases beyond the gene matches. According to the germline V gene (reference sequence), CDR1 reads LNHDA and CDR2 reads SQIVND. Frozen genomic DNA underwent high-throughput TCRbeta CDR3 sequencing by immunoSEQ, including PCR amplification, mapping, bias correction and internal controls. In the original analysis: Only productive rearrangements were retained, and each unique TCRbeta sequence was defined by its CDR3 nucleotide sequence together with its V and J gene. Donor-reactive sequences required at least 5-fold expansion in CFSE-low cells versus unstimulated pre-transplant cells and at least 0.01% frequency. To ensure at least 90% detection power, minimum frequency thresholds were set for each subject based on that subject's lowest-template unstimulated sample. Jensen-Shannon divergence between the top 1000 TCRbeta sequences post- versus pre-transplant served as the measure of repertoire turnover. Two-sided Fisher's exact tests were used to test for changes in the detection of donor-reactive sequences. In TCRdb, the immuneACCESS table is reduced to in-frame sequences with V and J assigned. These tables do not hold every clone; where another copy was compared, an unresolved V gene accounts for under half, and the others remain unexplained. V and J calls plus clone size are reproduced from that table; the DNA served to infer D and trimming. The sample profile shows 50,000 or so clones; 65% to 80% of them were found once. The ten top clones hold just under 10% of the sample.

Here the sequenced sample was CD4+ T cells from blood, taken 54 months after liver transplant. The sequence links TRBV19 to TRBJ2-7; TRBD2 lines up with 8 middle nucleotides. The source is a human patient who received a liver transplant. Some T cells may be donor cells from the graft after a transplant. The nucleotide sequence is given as TGTGCCAGTAGTGTCGGACTAGCAGGGTCCTACGAGCAGTACTTC. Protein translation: CASSVGLAGSYEQYF. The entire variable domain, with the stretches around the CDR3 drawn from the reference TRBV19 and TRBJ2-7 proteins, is DGGITQSPKYLFRKEGQNVTLSCEQNLNHDAMYWYRQDPGQGLRLIYYSQIVNDFQKGDIAEGYSVSREKKESFPLTVTSAQKNPTAFYLCASSVGLAGSYEQYFGPGTRLTVT.